This T cell receptor beta chain was retrieved from a study of beta chain features in type 1 diabetes. Study-level findings and limits: Type 1 diabetes patients had TCRB CDR3s that were shorter (moderately but significantly so) in all four CD4+ subsets. VDJ junctions sequenced from type 1 diabetes patients showed fewer insertions and more deletions. PCR might favor shorter templates, equally in patients and controls.

All sorted populations exceeded 95% purity. Comments on this clone: As yet, its antigen is unknown.

Since all of the isolated RNA was reverse transcribed, expressed TCRB transcripts were what got sequenced. Assay used: immunoSEQ multiplex PCR; TCRdb lists only in-frame clones, some missing. The table includes some 160,000 clones, around 9% detected once. The CDR3 is 14 amino acids. From germline, CDR1 is SGHTA and CDR2 FQGNSA. J gave up 4 bases and V 5 bases, and 6 bases lay outside the gene matches. The sequence derives from a woman aged 25 to 39 with type 1 diabetes. The sequenced material came from central memory CD4+ T cells from blood. The rearrangement joins TRBV7-2 to TRBJ1-2; 8 bases agree with TRBD1. CDR3 bases: TGTGCCAGCAGCCGACCGGGACAGGCCTATGGCTACACCTTC. This gives the protein CASSRPGQAYGYTF. The complete variable domain, with remaining parts taken from reference TRBV7-2 and TRBJ1-2, reads GAGVSQSPSNKVTEKGKDVELRCDPISGHTALYWYRQSLGQGLEFLIYFQGNSAPDKSGLPSDRFSAERTGGSVSTLTIQRTQQEDSAVYLCASSRPGQAYGYTFGSGTRLTVV.